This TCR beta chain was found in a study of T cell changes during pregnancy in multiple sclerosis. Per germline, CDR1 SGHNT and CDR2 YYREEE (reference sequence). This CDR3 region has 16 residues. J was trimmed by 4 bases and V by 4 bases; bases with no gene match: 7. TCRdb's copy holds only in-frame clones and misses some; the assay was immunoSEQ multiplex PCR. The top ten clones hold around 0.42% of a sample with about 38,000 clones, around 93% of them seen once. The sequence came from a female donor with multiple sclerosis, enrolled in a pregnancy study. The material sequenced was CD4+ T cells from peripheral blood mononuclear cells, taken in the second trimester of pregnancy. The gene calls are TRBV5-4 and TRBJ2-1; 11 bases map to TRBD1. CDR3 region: CASSPPGTGGYNEQFF. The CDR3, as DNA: TGTGCCAGCAGCCCCCCCGGGACAGGGGGATACAATGAGCAGTTCTTC.